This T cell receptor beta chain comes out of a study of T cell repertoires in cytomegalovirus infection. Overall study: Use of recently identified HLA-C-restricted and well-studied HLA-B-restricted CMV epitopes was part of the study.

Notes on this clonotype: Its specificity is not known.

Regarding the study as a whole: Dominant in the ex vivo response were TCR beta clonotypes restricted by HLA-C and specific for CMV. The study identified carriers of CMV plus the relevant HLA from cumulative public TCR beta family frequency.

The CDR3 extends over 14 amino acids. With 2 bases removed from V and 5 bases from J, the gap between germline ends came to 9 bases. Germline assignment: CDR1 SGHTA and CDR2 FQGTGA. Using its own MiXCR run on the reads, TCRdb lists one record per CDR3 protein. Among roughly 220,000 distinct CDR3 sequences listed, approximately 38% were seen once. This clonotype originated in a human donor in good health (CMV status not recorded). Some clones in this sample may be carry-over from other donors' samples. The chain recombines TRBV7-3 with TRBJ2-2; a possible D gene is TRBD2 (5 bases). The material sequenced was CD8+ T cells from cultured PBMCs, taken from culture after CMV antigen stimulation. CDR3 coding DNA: TGTGCCAGCAGCTTAGAGGGCGCAACCGGGGAGCTGTTTTTT. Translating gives CASSLEGATGELFF.